This T cell receptor (beta chain) derives from a study of cytotoxic CD8 clonotypes in ibrutinib-treated CLL. As for the study in general: Responses: around 24 partial, 2 complete; after median around 70 months, around 15 stayed remitted, roughly 12 progressed.

Repertoires were generated with immunoSEQ multiplex PCR, while TCRdb's copy carries only in-frame clones and drops some. Here the sample spans 100,000 to 150,000 clones, around 85% being singletons. CDR1 SGHAT and CDR2 FQNNGV come from the germline V gene. CDR3 length: 15 residues. V lost 1 base and J lost 1, with 9 bases in between. Around 2 micrograms of genomic DNA (from cryopreserved PBMCs) were used for TCR beta libraries. The V and J genes are TRBV11-2 and TRBJ2-3; D is possibly TRBD2 (5 bases). Material: PBMCs, obtained after 24 months of ibrutinib treatment. This sequence originates from a human donor with chronic lymphocytic leukemia. CDR3 sequence reads: CASSLGAARTDTQYF. The CDR3 DNA follows: TGTGCCAGCAGCTTAGGAGCGGCCCGCACAGATACGCAGTATTTT.